These 21 T cell receptor beta chains were sequenced from one sample in a study of post-analysis software for immune sequencing data. Whole-study findings and limits: There were a handful of TRBV segments more frequent in patients than controls, and TRBV5-6, TRBV5-1 and TRBV20-1 were among them.

Unique molecular identifiers were built into the TCR beta cDNA libraries. TCRdb ran MiXCR on the PCR reads and lists one entry per CDR3 protein. The data show hundreds of thousands of distinct CDR3 sequences, roughly 29% seen once. Their specific antigens are unknown. Input material: blood. Receptors originate from a girl aged 5 to 17 with multiple sclerosis.

This clonotype was seen a handful of times. J is TRBJ2-5 and V is TRBV3-1, with TRBD1 identical over 9 bases. Germline CDR1 and CDR2: LGHDT and YNNKEL (reference sequence). J lost 3 bases, V lost 4 bases, and 9 bases had no gene match. This CDR3 is built from 16 residues. CDR3 sequence (DNA): TGTGCCAGCAGCCTCCTACCGGGACAGGGAGAAGAGACCCAGTACTTC. As protein: CASSLLPGQGEETQYF.

This clonotype occurred a few times. The chain has TRBV6-5 and TRBJ2-5, with 11 bases that match TRBD1. The CDR3 is made up of 15 amino acids. The V gene end was trimmed by 6 bases and the J gene end by 2 bases; junction bases not matched to a gene: 5. Germline lookup yields CDR1 MNHEY and CDR2 SVGAGI. The CDR3 region is CASSKGDRGQETQYF. CDR3 DNA: TGTGCCAGCAGCAAGGGGGACAGGGGGCAAGAGACCCAGTACTTC.

In its sample, this clonotype was seen a few times. The chain couples TRBV4-1 to TRBJ1-5; tentatively, D is TRBD1 (5 bases). Trimming shortened V by 0 bases and J by 6 bases, and 21 bases separated the two germline ends. The CDR3 is 18 amino acids. The V gene's germline CDR1 is MGHRA and CDR2 YSYEKL. CDR3 nucleotide sequence: TGCGCCAGCAGCCAAGATCTCGCGGGGCAGGGATTTAGTCAGCCCCAGCATTTT. As protein: CASSQDLAGQGFSQPQHF.

This clonotype was counted only a few times. The V gene is TRBV5-1, the J gene TRBJ1-2; D possibly corresponds to TRBD1 (5 bases). The ends were cut back, 4 bases at V and 4 bases at J, with 14 bases in the middle. Per the germline V gene, CDR1 is SGHRS and CDR2 is YFSETQ. CDR3 length: 14 amino acids. The CDR3 loop reads CASSPRGGSYGYTF. The CDR3, as DNA: TGCGCCAGCAGCCCCCGTGGGGGAAGCTATGGCTACACCTTC. Full variable domain (rest looked up from reference TRBV5-1 and TRBJ1-2): KAGVTQTPRYLIKTRGQQVTLSCSPISGHRSVSWYQQTPGQGLQFLFEYFSETQRNKGNFPGRFSGRQFSNSRSEMNVSTLELGDSALYLCASSPRGGSYGYTFGSGTRLTVV.

This clonotype has more than one count but fewer than ten. V gene TRBV4-3 combines with J gene TRBJ2-7, with D uncertain. Germline V CDR1 and CDR2: LGHNA, YSLEER. This CDR3 contains 14 residues. V lost 0 bases, J lost 4 bases, and 10 bases lay in between. The CDR3, as DNA: TGCGCCAGCAGCCAAGATACCTCGGCGTACGAGCAGTACTTC. Amino acids: CASSQDTSAYEQYF.

The rearrangement links TRBV3-1 to TRBJ2-5; D uncertain. From germline, CDR1 is LGHDT and CDR2 YNNKEL (reference sequence). CDR3 length: 14 amino acids. Between the trimmed V and J ends, which lost 3 bases and 11 bases, there was a span of 19 bases. The CDR3 DNA sequence: TGTGCCAGCAGCCAGGGTCATAACCGGGCAGAGCAGTACTTC. This gives the protein CASSQGHNRAEQYF.

The chain combines TRBV18 with TRBJ2-1, with TRBD1 identical over 7 bases. In germline, CDR1 is KGHSH, CDR2 LQKENI. The CDR3 contains 14 residues. Trimming took 5 bases from V and 5 from J; bases not matched to a gene: 6. CDR3 nucleotide sequence: TGTGCCAGCTCATCGGGGCAGGGGGACAATGAGCAGTTCTTC. It specifies CASSSGQGDNEQFF. The full variable domain, its missing parts supplied by reference TRBV18 and TRBJ2-1, is NAGVMQNPRHLVRRRGQEARLRCSPMKGHSHVYWYRQLPEEGLKFMVYLQKENIIDESGMPKERFSAEFPKEGPSILRIQQVVRGDSAAYFCASSSGQGDNEQFFGPGTRLTVL.

The chain is built from TRBV5-4 and TRBJ2-5, with TRBD2 as a possible D gene (6 bases). The CDR3 is made up of 14 amino acids. Germline V lookup: CDR1 SGHNT, CDR2 YYREEE (reference sequence). With 5 bases removed from V and 5 bases from J, the gap between germline ends came to 16 bases. The CDR3 coding sequence is TGTGCCAGCAGGGCGGATAGCGGTCGGGAGACCCAGTACTTC. Translating it yields CASRADSGRETQYF.

The chain links TRBV28 to TRBJ2-4; the match to TRBD2 covers 8 bases. CDR1 and CDR2 (germline): MDHEN, SYDVKM. The V and J ends lost 2 bases and 0 bases, in that order; junction bases with no gene match: 6. This CDR3 has 17 amino acids. CDR3 region: CASSLGVAGLAKNIQYF. CDR3 in DNA: TGTGCCAGCAGTTTAGGGGTAGCGGGGCTAGCCAAAAACATTCAGTACTTC. The full variable domain, its missing parts supplied by reference TRBV28 and TRBJ2-4, is DVKVTQSSRYLVKRTGEKVFLECVQDMDHENMFWYRQDPGLGLRLIYFSYDVKMKEKGDIPEGYSVSREKKERFSLILESASTNQTSMYLCASSLGVAGLAKNIQYFGAGTRLSVL.

The chain joins TRBV6-2 or TRBV6-3 to TRBJ2-1, with 11 bases identical to TRBD2. Trimming at V came to 2 bases and at J to 8 bases, leaving 11 bases not matched to a gene. The CDR3 has 17 residues. Germline CDR1 MNHEY, CDR2 SVGEGT. The CDR3 sequence: CASSYGWSSGRTDEQFF. CDR3 bases: TGTGCCAGCAGTTACGGGTGGTCTAGCGGGAGGACCGATGAGCAGTTCTTC.

The chain combines TRBV10-3 with TRBJ2-2; D call uncertain. Germline V gene data show CDR1 as ENHRY and CDR2 as SYGVKD. Trimming left V 3 bases short and J 0 bases short, with 11 bases between. CDR3 length: 16 residues. The CDR3 loop reads CAISDGPTPNTGELFF. The CDR3 DNA sequence: TGTGCCATCAGTGATGGTCCTACCCCGAACACCGGGGAGCTGTTTTTT.

V is TRBV6-5 and J is TRBJ1-5; 7 positions agree with TRBD1. J gave up 0 bases and V 0 bases, and 2 bases lay outside the gene matches. This CDR3 is 16 amino acids long. Germline CDR1 is MNHEY and CDR2 is SVGAGI. CDR3 nucleotide sequence: TGTGCCAGCAGTTACTCCGGGACAGCTAGCAATCAGCCCCAGCATTTT. Translation gives CASSYSGTASNQPQHF.

The chain carries TRBV28 and TRBJ1-5; D is perhaps TRBD1 (6 bases). With 5 bases removed from V and 0 bases from J, the gap between germline ends came to 20 bases. CDR1 and CDR2 from the germline V gene are MDHEN and SYDVKM. The CDR3 consists of 18 residues. CDR3 coding DNA: TGTGCCAGCAGTCGGGAGAGAGACAGGCAATTTAGCAATCAGCCCCAGCATTTT. Translation gives CASSRERDRQFSNQPQHF. Complete variable domain (other parts from reference TRBV28 and TRBJ1-5): DVKVTQSSRYLVKRTGEKVFLECVQDMDHENMFWYRQDPGLGLRLIYFSYDVKMKEKGDIPEGYSVSREKKERFSLILESASTNQTSMYLCASSRERDRQFSNQPQHFGDGTRLSIL.

The chain links TRBV12-3 or TRBV12-4 to TRBJ1-2; no clear D gene. Trimming stripped 5 bases from V and 4 bases from J, with 8 bases between. The CDR3 has 12 amino acids. The CDR3 nucleotides are TGTGCCAGCAGTCTTCCGAGCTATGGCTACACCTTC. The encoded protein is CASSLPSYGYTF.

This clonotype was picked up many times. This chain links TRBV6-5 with TRBJ1-2; a weak D match, TRBD1 (5 bases). The V gene's germline CDR1 is MNHEY and CDR2 SVGAGI. V was shortened by 0 bases and J by 8 bases, with 13 bases between the two germline ends. CDR3 size: 14 residues. This CDR3 reads CASSYSTQGRGYTF. The CDR3 DNA reads as TGTGCCAGCAGTTACTCGACCCAGGGCCGAGGCTACACCTTC.

This clonotype was detected a few times. This chain joins TRBV6-2 or TRBV6-3 and TRBJ2-1, with D unresolved. CDR3 length equals 16 residues. CDR1 and CDR2 from the germline V gene are MNHEY and SVGEGT. V lost 2 bases and J lost 2, with 13 bases in between. CDR3 nucleotide sequence: TGTGCCAGCAGTTACGCACGGCGGAGACCCTACAATGAGCAGTTCTTC. It is translated as CASSYARRRPYNEQFF.

V usage is TRBV4-3 and J usage is TRBJ1-6; D gene ambiguous. Per the germline V gene, CDR1 is LGHNA and CDR2 is YSLEER. The V end lost 1 base, the J end lost 8 bases, and 15 bases lay between the germline ends. The CDR3 sequence is 16 residues long. The CDR3 protein is CASSQVPPGWDSPLHF. In DNA, the CDR3 is TGCGCCAGCAGCCAAGTTCCCCCGGGGTGGGATTCACCCCTCCACTTT.

This clonotype was detected only a few times. The chain is built from TRBV20-1 and TRBJ2-2; 9 bases map to TRBD2. The CDR3 sequence is 17 residues long. CDR1 and CDR2 (germline): DFQATT, SNEGSKA (reference sequence). The junction had 10 bases not matched to a gene; V was cut back by 0 bases and J by 5 bases. The CDR3 loop reads CSARDRLAGIPTGELFF. The CDR3, as DNA: TGCAGTGCTAGAGATCGTCTAGCGGGGATCCCGACCGGGGAGCTGTTTTTT.

This chain links TRBV7-6 with TRBJ2-1; no definite D call. The CDR3 spans 13 residues. CDR1 is SGHVS and CDR2 is FNYEAQ in the germline V gene. Trimming took off 6 bases at V and 12 bases at J, with 18 bases between the two ends. This CDR3 reads CASSPLGVIGQFF. DNA for the CDR3: TGTGCCAGCAGTCCTTTAGGAGTAATAGGGCAGTTCTTC.

This chain joins TRBV11-2 and TRBJ2-1; maybe TRBD1 (8 bases). The germline gives CDR1 SGHAT, CDR2 FQNNGV. This CDR3 is 16 amino acids long. Trimming left V 2 bases short and J 8 bases short, with 19 bases between. The CDR3 protein is CASSLTGGQAMDEQFF. CDR3 DNA sequence: TGTGCCAGCAGCTTAACGGGGGGACAGGCCATGGATGAGCAGTTCTTC.

This clonotype was counted only a few times. The chain recombines TRBV9 with TRBJ2-7; D may be TRBD2 (6 bases). The V end lost 0 bases, the J end lost 2 bases, and 12 bases lay between the germline ends. CDR3 size: 15 residues. Germline V gene data show CDR1 as SGDLS and CDR2 as YYNGEE. The CDR3 reads CASSVGGSGPYEQYF. CDR3 in DNA: TGTGCCAGCAGCGTAGGGGGTAGCGGACCCTACGAGCAGTACTTC.